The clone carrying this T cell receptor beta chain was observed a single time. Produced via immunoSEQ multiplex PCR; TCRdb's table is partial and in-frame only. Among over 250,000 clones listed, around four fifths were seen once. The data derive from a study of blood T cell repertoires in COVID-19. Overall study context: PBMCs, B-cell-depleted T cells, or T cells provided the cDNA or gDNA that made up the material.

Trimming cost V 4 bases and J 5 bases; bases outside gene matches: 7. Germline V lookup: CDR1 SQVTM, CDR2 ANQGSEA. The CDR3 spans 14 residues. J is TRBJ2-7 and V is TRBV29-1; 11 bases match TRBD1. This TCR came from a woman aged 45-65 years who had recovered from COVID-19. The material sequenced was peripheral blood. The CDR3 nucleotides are TGCAGCGTTGCCCTGGGACAGGGGGGAGACGAGCAGTACTTC. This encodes CSVALGQGGDEQYF.